These 31 T cell receptor beta chains came from one sample sequenced in a study of breast tumors, draining lymph nodes, adjacent tissues. TCRdb re-derived calls from the multiplex PCR reads in MiXCR, one entry per CDR3 protein. The sample carries 24,000 or so distinct CDR3 sequences, about 25% recorded once. Sequenced: breast tumor tissue. Receptors originate from a female donor with breast cancer. Some clones in this sample may be carry-over from other donors' samples.

This clonotype was seen ten or more times. The chain uses TRBV7-9 and TRBJ2-3; D gene ambiguous. The V gene lost 4 bases and the J gene lost 5 bases, with 13 bases spanning the gap. Germline CDR1 and CDR2: SEHNR and FQNEAQ (reference sequence). This CDR3 has 14 amino acids. DNA of the CDR3: TGTGCCAGCAGCTCAACTACCTTGGGAGATACGCAGTATTTT. Its protein is CASSSTTLGDTQYF.

This clonotype was recorded at least ten times. The chain recombines TRBV4-2 with TRBJ1-4, with 9 positions matching TRBD1. The junction had 4 bases not matched to a gene; V was cut back by 3 bases and J by 5 bases. The CDR3 spans 15 residues. Germline CDR1 is LGHNA and CDR2 is YNFKEQ. The CDR3 sequence is CASSHHRGPNEKLFF. The DNA for the CDR3 is TGTGCCAGCAGCCACCACAGGGGGCCAAATGAAAAACTGTTTTTT.

This clonotype was seen repeatedly, ten times or more. The J gene is TRBJ2-5, the V gene TRBV5-6; 11 bases agree with TRBD2. Germline-derived CDR1 and CDR2 are SGHDT and YYEEEE. CDR3 length: 16 residues. The V segment lost 5 bases and the J segment 4 bases; nucleotides outside the gene matches: 10. The CDR3 sequence is CASSFSGRARRETQYF. The CDR3 DNA is TGTGCCAGCAGTTTTAGCGGGAGGGCCCGCAGAGAGACCCAGTACTTC.

There are many counts of this clonotype. The V call is TRBV11-2, the J call TRBJ2-7; 7 bases line up with TRBD2. Germline-derived CDR1 and CDR2 are SGHAT and FQNNGV. J gave up 4 bases and V 7 bases, and 16 bases lay outside the gene matches. The CDR3 length is 16 residues. CDR3 sequence: CASKALRTGGWYEQYF. The CDR3 coding sequence is TGTGCCAGCAAGGCTCTGAGGACGGGAGGATGGTACGAGCAGTACTTC. Using reference TRBV11-2 and TRBJ2-7 for the parts outside the CDR3, the full variable domain is EAGVAQSPRYKIIEKRQSVAFWCNPISGHATLYWYQQILGQGPKLLIQFQNNGVVDDSQLPKDRFSAERLKGVDSTLKIQPAKLEDSAVYLCASKALRTGGWYEQYFGPGTRLTVT.

Comment on this clonotype: Since a much larger clone is just one base distant, this may be a read error. This rearrangement joins TRBV11-3 to TRBJ2-2; maybe TRBD2 (6 bases). The CDR3 covers 13 residues. From germline, CDR1 is SGHNT and CDR2 YENEEA. V lost 5 bases, J lost 6 bases, and 10 bases lay in between. For the CDR3, the DNA is TGTGCCAGCAGCCGGAGGGCATCCGGGGAGCTGTTTTTT. It translates to CASSRRASGELFF.

This clonotype was recorded many times. V and J are TRBV12-3 or TRBV12-4 and TRBJ2-5; D not certain. The CDR3 spans 12 residues. V lost 3 bases, J lost 9 bases, and 11 bases lay in between. CDR3 region: CASSFVRMAQYF. DNA for the CDR3: TGTGCCAGCAGTTTCGTGAGGATGGCCCAGTACTTC.

Ten or more counts support this clonotype. This chain uses TRBV19 with TRBJ2-5; D gene ambiguous. Germline V lookup: CDR1 LNHDA, CDR2 SQIVND (reference sequence). Deletions cut 6 bases from V and 4 bases from J, with 9 bases between. The CDR3 loop spans 12 amino acids. DNA for the CDR3: TGTGCCAGTAGACATATCGGAGAGACCCAGTACTTC. It yields the protein CASRHIGETQYF.

This clonotype was seen ten or more times. The gene calls are TRBV5-1 and TRBJ2-6, with D uncertain. V shed 0 bases and J shed 4 bases, with 8 bases lying between them. CDR3 size: 15 residues. Germline V gene sequence: CDR1 SGHRS, CDR2 YFSETQ. The chain's CDR3 is CASSLVGPGANVLTF. The CDR3, as DNA: TGCGCCAGCAGCTTGGTAGGGCCGGGGGCCAACGTCCTGACTTTC. Filled out from reference TRBV5-1 and TRBJ2-6, the complete variable domain reads KAGVTQTPRYLIKTRGQQVTLSCSPISGHRSVSWYQQTPGQGLQFLFEYFSETQRNKGNFPGRFSGRQFSNSRSEMNVSTLELGDSALYLCASSLVGPGANVLTFGAGSRLTVL.

On this clonotype: This may arise from a read error, as a much more abundant clone is one base away. The chain recombines TRBV28 with TRBJ2-7, with TRBD2 matching over 8 bases. Germline CDR1 reads MDHEN; CDR2 reads SYDVKM. The CDR3 extends over 15 amino acids. The CDR3 here is CASSSPGLAAYGQYF. The CDR3 DNA is TGTGCCAGCAGTTCCCCAGGACTAGCCGCCTACGGGCAGTACTTC.

This clonotype was seen a handful of times. This sequence joins TRBV12-3 or TRBV12-4 and TRBJ1-1, with TRBD1 identical over 10 bases. This CDR3 has 14 residues. Trimming at V came to 6 bases and at J to 6 bases, leaving 7 bases not matched to a gene. CDR3: CASSLGQGLSEAFF. In nucleotides, the CDR3 is TGTGCCAGCAGCTTGGGACAGGGGTTATCTGAAGCTTTCTTT.

This clonotype showed up many times. This chain connects TRBV7-3 to TRBJ2-7, with D perhaps matching TRBD2 (6 bases). The germline V gene has CDR1 SGHTA and CDR2 FQGTGA. V shed 6 bases and J shed 1 base, with 13 bases lying between them. CDR3 size: 14 residues. The CDR3 DNA reads as TGTGCCAGCAGGAAATCCGGGGGATCCTACGAGCAGTACTTC. Its protein product is CASRKSGGSYEQYF.

V usage is TRBV20-1 and J usage is TRBJ2-1; TRBD2 agrees at 7 bases. The CDR3 loop spans 15 amino acids. The V and J ends lost 5 bases and 12 bases, in that order; junction bases with no gene match: 19. The germline V gene encodes CDR1 DFQATT and CDR2 SNEGSKA (reference sequence). The CDR3 region is CSAGDRDYREGGQFF. CDR3 DNA sequence: TGCAGTGCTGGCGACCGGGACTACCGCGAAGGCGGGCAGTTCTTC.

J is TRBJ2-7 and V is TRBV20-1, with D possibly TRBD1 on 5 matching bases. V was pared by 4 bases and J by 3 bases, with 16 bases between. CDR3 length equals 14 residues. CDR1 DFQATT and CDR2 SNEGSKA come from the germline V gene (reference sequence). The CDR3 loop is CSATDRNQVYEQYF. CDR3 in DNA: TGCAGTGCTACCGACAGAAATCAAGTCTACGAGCAGTACTTC.

The chain links TRBV10-1 to TRBJ1-1; a possible D gene is TRBD1 (5 bases). The V and J ends lost 1 base and 7 bases respectively, with 10 bases between them. The germline gives CDR1 WNHNN, CDR2 SYGVQD (reference sequence). The CDR3 totals 13 residues. The DNA of the CDR3 is TGCGCCAGCAGTGAGTACAGGATCGGTGAAGCTTTCTTT. Amino acids: CASSEYRIGEAFF.

A word on this clonotype: Being one base from a much bigger clone, this may be a read error. The chain employs TRBV5-1 and TRBJ2-5, with 11 bases matching TRBD2. The germline CDR1 and CDR2 sequences are SGHRS and YFSETQ. The CDR3 extends over 15 amino acids. The CDR3 bases are TGCGCCAGCAGCATAGGGACTAGCGGCCAAGAGTCCCAGTACTTC. Encoded protein: CASSIGTSGQESQYF. The full variable domain, with the rest looked up from reference TRBV5-1 and TRBJ2-5, is KAGVTQTPRYLIKTRGQQVTLSCSPISGHRSVSWYQQTPGQGLQFLFEYFSETQRNKGNFPGRFSGRQFSNSRSEMNVSTLELGDSALYLCASSIGTSGQESQYFGPGTRLLVL.

This clonotype was observed many times. The rearrangement links TRBV6-1 to TRBJ2-1; either TRBD1 or TRBD2 may fit D (6 bases each). In germline, CDR1 is MNHNS, CDR2 SASEGT. The CDR3 extends over 14 amino acids. The CDR3 region is CGSFSGTGIGEQFF. Written as DNA, the CDR3 is TGTGGGTCCTTTAGCGGTACAGGGATCGGTGAGCAGTTCTTC.

The V and J genes are TRBV18 and TRBJ1-4; D may be TRBD1 (5 bases). Deletions cut 0 bases from V and 2 bases from J, with 7 bases between. CDR1 is KGHSH, CDR2 LQKENI, per germline. This CDR3 is built from 15 residues. CDR3 protein: CASSPPSGTNEKLFF. The CDR3 DNA reads TGTGCCAGCTCACCACCCTCAGGGACTAATGAAAAACTGTTTTTT. Combining the CDR3 with reference TRBV18 and TRBJ1-4 gives the whole variable domain NAGVMQNPRHLVRRRGQEARLRCSPMKGHSHVYWYRQLPEEGLKFMVYLQKENIIDESGMPKERFSAEFPKEGPSILRIQQVVRGDSAAYFCASSPPSGTNEKLFFGSGTQLSVL.

The table lists this clonotype with many counts. The rearrangement links TRBV24-1 to TRBJ2-1, with 8 bases identical to TRBD2. V was clipped by 3 bases and J by 0 bases; unmatched bases: 6. CDR3 length equals 17 residues. The germline V gene has CDR1 KGHDR and CDR2 SFDVKD. The CDR3 is CATSDPSGWSSYNEQFF. CDR3 nucleotide sequence: TGTGCCACCAGTGATCCTAGCGGGTGGAGCTCCTACAATGAGCAGTTCTTC.

Of note for this clonotype: A much larger clone lies a single base off, so this may be a read error. The rearrangement uses TRBV19 and TRBJ2-1; 9 nucleotides agree with TRBD2. V dropped 7 bases and J dropped 8; count of bases not matched to a gene: 12. Germline V gene data show CDR1 as LNHDA and CDR2 as SQIVND (reference sequence). This CDR3 spans 15 amino acids. The CDR3 DNA is TGTGCCAGTACCCCGCTAGCGGGACTTTACGATGAGCAGTTCTTC. As protein: CASTPLAGLYDEQFF.

At least ten counts were recorded for this clonotype. The J gene is TRBJ1-6, the V gene TRBV9; D unclear. The germline V and J ends were trimmed by 0 bases and 5 bases, with 9 bases remaining between them. Germline V CDR1 and CDR2: SGDLS, YYNGEE. This CDR3 contains 15 residues. As DNA, the CDR3 is TGTGCCAGCAGCGTAGCGACGGAGGATAATTCACCCCTCCACTTT. It is translated as CASSVATEDNSPLHF. The full variable domain, with the rest looked up from reference TRBV9 and TRBJ1-6, is DSGVTQTPKHLITATGQRVTLRCSPRSGDLSVYWYQQSLDQGLQFLIQYYNGEERAKGNILERFSAQQFPDLHSELNLSSLELGDSALYFCASSVATEDNSPLHFGNGTRLTVT.

This clonotype has ten or more counts. The chain uses TRBV27 and TRBJ2-1; 10 bases align to TRBD2. J gave up 6 bases and V 2 bases, and 4 bases lay outside the gene matches. This CDR3 is built from 15 residues. From germline, CDR1 is MNHEY and CDR2 SMNVEV (reference sequence). The CDR3 region is CASSLTSGMGNEQFF. The CDR3 bases are TGTGCCAGCAGTTTAACTAGCGGGATGGGCAATGAGCAGTTCTTC.

This clonotype was counted many times. This chain connects TRBV29-1 to TRBJ2-5, with a tentative D call TRBD1 (6 bases). The germline V gene encodes CDR1 SQVTM and CDR2 ANQGSEA. V gave up 8 bases and J gave up 1 base, with 14 bases separating them. The CDR3 runs to 13 residues. CDR3 in amino acids: CSTRQEIQETQYF. The CDR3 coding sequence is TGCAGCACCCGACAGGAGATCCAAGAGACCCAGTACTTC.

Ten or more counts support this clonotype. J is TRBJ2-5 and V is TRBV6-2 or TRBV6-3, with TRBD1 identical over 8 bases. The CDR3 spans 14 residues. Trimming cost V 6 bases and J 5 bases; bases outside gene matches: 8. The V gene's germline CDR1 is MNHEY and CDR2 SVGEGT. The CDR3 DNA is TGTGCCAGCAGAACTACGGACAGGGTCGAGACCCAGTACTTC. This encodes CASRTTDRVETQYF.

This clonotype occurred many times. This sequence joins TRBV5-1 and TRBJ1-4, with 7 bases fitting TRBD1. Looked up from germline, CDR1 is SGHRS and CDR2 is YFSETQ. Trimming cost V 2 bases and J 7 bases; bases outside gene matches: 8. The CDR3 covers 15 residues. CDR3 sequence: CASSLPGGYGEKLFF. CDR3 nucleotides: TGCGCCAGCAGCTTACCAGGGGGTTATGGTGAAAAACTGTTTTTT. Full variable domain (missing parts from reference TRBV5-1 and TRBJ1-4): KAGVTQTPRYLIKTRGQQVTLSCSPISGHRSVSWYQQTPGQGLQFLFEYFSETQRNKGNFPGRFSGRQFSNSRSEMNVSTLELGDSALYLCASSLPGGYGEKLFFGSGTQLSVL.

J is TRBJ2-7 and V is TRBV20-1; TRBD2 is a possible D gene (6 bases). The CDR3 runs 12 residues. Germline CDR1 DFQATT, CDR2 SNEGSKA (reference sequence). Trimming cost V 6 bases and J 7 bases, with 16 bases left between them. Written as DNA, the CDR3 is TGCAGTGCACCGGACGGGGGAAGGGAGCAGTACTTC. This encodes CSAPDGGREQYF.

This clonotype has a count of ten or more. CDR3 coding DNA: TGCAGTGCTTCCGGACAGGGGGCCAAGTTTAGCTCCTACAATGAGCAGTTCTTC. The encoded protein is CSASGQGAKFSSYNEQFF. V is TRBV20-1 and J is TRBJ2-1, with 11 bases fitting TRBD1. Per germline, CDR1 DFQATT and CDR2 SNEGSKA (reference sequence). The junction had 12 bases not matched to a gene; V was cut back by 5 bases and J by 0 bases. The CDR3 is made up of 18 amino acids.

In its sample, this clonotype was seen many times. The chain uses TRBV24-1 and TRBJ2-2; 9 bases are shared with TRBD2. Trimming removed 7 bases from V and 1 base from J; junction bases left unmatched: 0. Germline lookup yields CDR1 KGHDR and CDR2 SFDVKD. The CDR3 is 14 amino acids. The CDR3 region has the DNA TGTGCCACCAGGACTAGCGGGAACACCGGGGAGCTGTTTTTT. Translated, it gives CATRTSGNTGELFF.

This clonotype was observed a few times. A read error may explain this, as a much larger clone is one base away. The chain is built from TRBV2 and TRBJ2-5; D not resolved. Germline V gene data show CDR1 as SNHLY and CDR2 as FYNNEI. This CDR3 region has 14 residues. The CDR3 nucleotides read TGTGCCAGCAGCGCCTCAGGTTCAGTTGAGACCCCGTACTTC. This encodes CASSASGSVETPYF.

This clonotype ranks as medium-sized. The V call is TRBV5-1, the J call TRBJ1-3; D is unresolved. The V end was cut by 3 bases, the J end by 1 base, with 17 bases between. This CDR3 region has 17 residues. From germline, CDR1 is SGHRS and CDR2 YFSETQ. For the CDR3, the DNA is TGCGCCAGCAGCTCTTCCGGACGGTTACGTTCTGGAAACACCATATATTTT. Its translation is CASSSSGRLRSGNTIYF. The variable domain in full, completed from reference TRBV5-1 and TRBJ1-3, reads KAGVTQTPRYLIKTRGQQVTLSCSPISGHRSVSWYQQTPGQGLQFLFEYFSETQRNKGNFPGRFSGRQFSNSRSEMNVSTLELGDSALYLCASSSSGRLRSGNTIYFGEGSWLTVV.

This clonotype was observed at least ten times. This CDR3 reads CASSFVGNEAGGPGELFF. The DNA of the CDR3 is TGTGCCAGCAGCTTTGTCGGGAACGAAGCGGGAGGGCCCGGGGAGCTGTTTTTT. The chain carries TRBV7-6 and TRBJ2-2; 10 positions agree with TRBD2. The CDR3 has 18 residues. The germline gives CDR1 SGHVS, CDR2 FNYEAQ. V shed 3 bases and J 6 bases; nucleotides not matched to a gene: 13.

This clonotype was observed once. A much larger clone differs from this one at a single base, so this may be a read error. The chain couples TRBV27 to TRBJ2-7; no clear D. Trimming pared 9 bases from V and 4 bases from J, leaving 16 bases between. Germline lookup yields CDR1 MNHEY and CDR2 SMNVEV (reference sequence). The length of the CDR3 is 13 residues. The CDR3 region has the DNA TGTGCCAGACGTGGAGAGGATAGTTACGAGCAGTACTTC. Translation: CARRGEDSYEQYF.